This TCR beta chain is from a study of long-term antiretroviral therapy in people with HIV. Whole-study results and caveats: Diversity increased after ART yet remained lower than in transplant donor controls.

Germline-derived CDR1 and CDR2 are ENHRY and SYGVKD. Germline trimming cut 3 bases from V and 3 bases from J; bases unmatched to any gene: 11. This CDR3 region has 17 residues. Assay version v3.0 of immunoSEQ was used, and it was run at survey level. Repertoires were generated with immunoSEQ multiplex PCR, while TCRdb's copy carries only in-frame clones and drops some. The top ten clones hold around 18% of a sample with roughly 19,000 clones, roughly 80% of them seen once. Of note for this clone: What it binds is unknown.

The chain combines TRBV10-3 with TRBJ2-5; 9 positions agree with TRBD1. The specimen was unsorted PBMCs, collected 0.6 years after starting antiretroviral therapy. This TCR was recovered from a woman between 18 and 30 years old with HIV. CDR3 in DNA: TGTGCCATCAGTGATATCCGGGACAGGGCGGAAAAAGAGACCCAGTACTTC. It translates to CAISDIRDRAEKETQYF.